The following is a T cell receptor (beta chain) sequence with its context. Its matching antigen is unknown. The record originates from a study of OX40 agonist ivuxolimab in advanced cancers. Overall study context: An agonistic human IgG2 monoclonal antibody against OX40 (CD134) was given. Ivuxolimab doses were 0.01, 0.1, 0.3, 1.5, 3 or 10 mg/kg every 2 weeks. Notes on the study in general: The average count of expanded clones was higher among CD8+ T cells than among CD4+. Doses of 0.1 to 3.0 mg/kg were accompanied by clonal expansion of CD4+ and CD8+ blood T cells by week 6.

The table came from immunoSEQ multiplex PCR; TCRdb's copy has only in-frame clones and leaves some out. The sample lists about 90,000 clones, 87% occurring once. V shed 3 bases, J shed 5 bases, and the junction held 4 bases outside the gene matches. The CDR3 has 17 residues. From germline, CDR1 is SGHNT and CDR2 YENEEA. This chain connects TRBV11-3 to TRBJ2-1; 16 bases are shared with TRBD2. This clonotype originated in an adult with an advanced solid tumor such as melanoma, head and neck, liver or kidney cancer. The material sequenced was CD4+ or CD8+ T cells sorted from blood, taken in a trial of the OX40 agonist ivuxolimab. CDR3 sequence (DNA): TGTGCCAGCAGCTTGGGACTAGCGGGGGGGCCCCACAATGAGCAGTTCTTC. Translating gives CASSLGLAGGPHNEQFF.